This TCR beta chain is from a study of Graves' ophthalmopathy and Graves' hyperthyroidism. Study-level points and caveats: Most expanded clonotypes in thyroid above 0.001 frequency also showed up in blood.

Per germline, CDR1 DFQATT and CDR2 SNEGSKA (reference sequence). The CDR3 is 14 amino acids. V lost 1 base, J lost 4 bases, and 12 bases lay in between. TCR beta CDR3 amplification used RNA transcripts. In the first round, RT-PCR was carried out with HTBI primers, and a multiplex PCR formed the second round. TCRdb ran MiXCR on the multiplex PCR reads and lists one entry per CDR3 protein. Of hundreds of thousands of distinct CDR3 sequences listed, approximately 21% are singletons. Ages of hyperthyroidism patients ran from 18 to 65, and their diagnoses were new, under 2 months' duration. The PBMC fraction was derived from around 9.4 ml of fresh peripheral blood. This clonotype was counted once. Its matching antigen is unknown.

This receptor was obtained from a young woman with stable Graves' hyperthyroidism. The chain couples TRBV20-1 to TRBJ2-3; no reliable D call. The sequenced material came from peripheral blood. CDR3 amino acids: CSARVQRWADTQYF. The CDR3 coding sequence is TGCAGTGCTAGAGTTCAAAGGTGGGCAGATACGCAGTATTTT.